These 5 T cell receptor beta chains were all obtained from the same sample, sequenced in a study of CD8 T cells in ankylosing spondylitis. General study results and limits: Ankylosing spondylitis blood appeared to be characterized by a TCR beta motif of about 8 highly homologous variants.

Their recognized antigens are unknown. One entry per CDR3 protein results from TCRdb running MiXCR on the 5' RACE reads. The sample consists of 200,000 to 250,000 distinct CDR3 sequences, approximately 20% of them appearing once. The sample comprised blood, either unsorted or a sorted T cell fraction (not recorded which). These receptors originate from a male donor with ankylosing spondylitis.

Note on this clonotype: This may arise from a read error, as a much more abundant clone is one base away. The chain uses TRBV11-2 and TRBJ2-1, with no clear D. The germline CDR1 and CDR2 sequences are SGHAT and FQNNGV. Trimming removed 5 bases from V and 4 bases from J, with 3 bases in between. This CDR3 spans 11 amino acids. CDR3 nucleotides: TGTGCCAGCAGCGGTTACAATGAGCAGTTCTTC. Amino acid sequence: CASSGYNEQFF.

This CDR3 reads CSVETGNYGYTF. The CDR3 DNA reads TGCAGCGTTGAGACGGGGAACTATGGCTACACCTTC. This chain connects TRBV29-1 to TRBJ1-2; D not certain. Germline V CDR1 and CDR2: SQVTM, ANQGSEA. This CDR3 has 12 amino acids. The germline V and J ends were trimmed by 3 bases and 2 bases, with 7 bases remaining between them.

V and J are TRBV20-1 and TRBJ1-2; D not resolved. The CDR3 has 13 residues. Germline CDR1 is DFQATT and CDR2 is SNEGSKA (reference sequence). The ends were cut back, 6 bases at V and 6 bases at J, with 17 bases in the middle. For the CDR3, the DNA is TGCAGTGCCCCCACGGTCCTCGGCCATGGCTACACCTTC. Residues: CSAPTVLGHGYTF.

This clonotype was seen a handful of times. Here the CDR3 reads CASSYPKPRFEQFF. CDR3 nucleotide sequence: TGTGCCAGCAGTTACCCTAAACCACGGTTTGAGCAGTTCTTC. The rearrangement links TRBV6-8 to TRBJ2-1; D is ambiguous. The germline CDR1 and CDR2 sequences are MNHGY and SAAAGT. The CDR3 covers 14 residues. V was trimmed by 2 bases and J by 9 bases, leaving 14 bases between them.

This clonotype was seen only a few times. V usage is TRBV24-1 and J usage is TRBJ2-7; no definite D call. Germline V gene lookup returns CDR1 KGHDR and CDR2 SFDVKD. CDR3 length equals 11 residues. V was pared by 0 bases and J by 7 bases, with 3 bases between. CDR3 amino acids: CATSDLPEQYF. In DNA form, the CDR3 reads TGTGCCACCAGTGATTTGCCAGAGCAGTACTTC.